These 9 T cell receptor beta chains were all obtained from the same sample, sequenced in a study of T-cell memory formation after mild COVID-19. TCRdb analysed the 5' RACE reads with MiXCR anew, one entry per CDR3 protein. The table records under 110,000 distinct CDR3 sequences, around 12% of them present only once. Sequencing input: PBMCs or a T cell subset sorted from them (not recorded which). These receptors originate from an adult woman who had mild COVID-19 (a few samples of this study predate the infection). Cell type and time point are not known.

This clonotype has a handful of counts. V usage is TRBV6-6 and J usage is TRBJ2-7; no clear D gene. V gave up 2 bases and J gave up 1 base, with 15 bases separating them. The germline V gene has CDR1 MNHNY and CDR2 SVGAGI (reference sequence). This CDR3 region has 16 residues. Here the CDR3 reads CASSYPRATPSYEQYF. CDR3 DNA sequence: TGTGCCAGCAGTTACCCGAGAGCGACACCATCCTACGAGCAGTACTTC.

This clonotype has more than one count but fewer than ten. The chain is built from TRBV19 and TRBJ2-7, with D possibly TRBD2 on 5 matching bases. This CDR3 region has 14 residues. The V end was cut by 3 bases, the J end by 3 bases, with 12 bases between. The germline gives CDR1 LNHDA, CDR2 SQIVND (reference sequence). As DNA, the CDR3 is TGTGCCAGTAGTATGCTGCAGCGGAGCTACGAGCAGTACTTC. It translates to CASSMLQRSYEQYF.

This sequence joins TRBV3-1 and TRBJ2-7, with 8 bases aligning to TRBD1. CDR1 is LGHDT, CDR2 YNNKEL, per germline (reference sequence). Losses at the gene ends were 1 base for V and 1 base for J; bases not matched to a gene: 6. CDR3 length equals 16 residues. The CDR3 region is CASSQGYWTGSYEQYF. Written as DNA, the CDR3 is TGTGCCAGCAGCCAAGGTTACTGGACAGGGTCCTACGAGCAGTACTTC.

This chain links TRBV15 with TRBJ1-5; the D gene is possibly TRBD1 (6 bases). Looked up from germline, CDR1 is LNHNV and CDR2 is YYDKDF (reference sequence). The CDR3 covers 17 residues. V was cut by 3 bases and J by 5 bases, with 20 bases left in between. The CDR3: CATSRDESGVVDQPQHF. The CDR3 region has the DNA TGTGCCACCAGCAGGGACGAATCAGGGGTTGTGGATCAGCCCCAGCATTTT.

The table lists this clonotype with many counts. The genes are TRBV7-9 and TRBJ2-1; TRBD2 matches at 11 bases. V shed 5 bases, J shed 8 bases, and the junction held 11 bases outside the gene matches. From germline, CDR1 is SEHNR and CDR2 FQNEAQ (reference sequence). The CDR3 is 16 amino acids. The CDR3 reads CASSHTLAGGNDEQFF. The CDR3 region has the DNA TGTGCCAGCAGCCATACTCTAGCGGGGGGTAACGATGAGCAGTTCTTC.

The J gene is TRBJ1-1, the V gene TRBV12-3 or TRBV12-4; a possible D gene is TRBD1 (6 bases). This CDR3 comprises 14 residues. The ends were cut back, 7 bases at V and 1 base at J, with 13 bases in the middle. The CDR3: CASKGVYRNTEAFF. CDR3 nucleotide sequence: TGTGCCAGCAAGGGGGTATACAGGAACACTGAAGCTTTCTTT.

The chain employs TRBV5-6 and TRBJ2-5; 10 nucleotides line up with TRBD2. The germline V gene encodes CDR1 SGHDT and CDR2 YYEEEE. After removal of 7 bases from V and 5 bases from J, the junction contained 8 bases not matched to a gene. The CDR3 spans 14 residues. CDR3 in amino acids: CASFLAGVGETQYF. DNA of the CDR3: TGTGCCAGCTTTCTAGCGGGAGTAGGCGAGACCCAGTACTTC.

This clonotype came up many times. V is TRBV7-2 and J is TRBJ2-2; the D gene is possibly TRBD1 (5 bases). The CDR3 covers 14 residues. Per germline, CDR1 SGHTA and CDR2 FQGNSA. Trimming took 3 bases from V and 1 from J, leaving 6 bases between them. CDR3 loop: CASSLTVNTGELFF. The DNA of the CDR3 is TGTGCCAGCAGCTTGACAGTGAACACCGGGGAGCTGTTTTTT. Full variable domain (missing parts from reference TRBV7-2 and TRBJ2-2): GAGVSQSPSNKVTEKGKDVELRCDPISGHTALYWYRQSLGQGLEFLIYFQGNSAPDKSGLPSDRFSAERTGGSVSTLTIQRTQQEDSAVYLCASSLTVNTGELFFGEGSRLTVL.

About this clonotype: One junction end does not reproduce the germline sequence, and a read error may be involved. The V gene is TRBV11-2, the J gene TRBJ2-4; 8 bases map to TRBD1. The CDR3 sequence is 12 residues long. From germline, CDR1 is SGHAT and CDR2 FQNNGV. In DNA form, the CDR3 reads TGTGCCAGCAGCTTGATCACCGGGACAGGTTCTTTC. It codes for CASSLITGTGSF.